Below are 9 T cell receptor beta chains sequenced from a single sample in a study of blood T cell repertoires in COVID-19. The method was immunoSEQ multiplex PCR; TCRdb's version includes in-frame clones alone and lacks a portion of them. The table records 50,000 or so clones, 82% of them present only once. The specimen was peripheral blood. The source is a man older than 75 with COVID-19, enrolled during active disease.

This clone was seen only once. The rearrangement uses TRBV27 and TRBJ1-6; 8 bases line up with TRBD1. The germline CDR1 and CDR2 sequences are MNHEY and SMNVEV (reference sequence). Trimming at V came to 5 bases and at J to 0 bases, leaving 3 bases not matched to a gene. The CDR3 has 16 amino acids. The DNA for the CDR3 is TGTGCCAGCAGTCCCGGACAGGGCTCCTATAATTCACCCCTCCACTTT. As protein: CASSPGQGSYNSPLHF.

This clone occurred once. The genes are TRBV6-5 and TRBJ2-1; 11 bases fit TRBD1. CDR3 size: 14 residues. J gave up 5 bases and V 6 bases, and 3 bases lay outside the gene matches. Germline V CDR1 and CDR2: MNHEY, SVGAGI. The CDR3 DNA reads as TGTGCCAGCAGGGGACAGGGGGACGACAATGAGCAGTTCTTC. It translates to CASRGQGDDNEQFF.

This chain joins TRBV6-2 or TRBV6-3 and TRBJ2-2; perhaps TRBD1 as D (5 bases). The ends were cut back, 2 bases at V and 0 bases at J, with 10 bases in the middle. The CDR3 has 16 residues. Germline V gene lookup returns CDR1 MNHEY and CDR2 SVGEGT. The CDR3 bases are TGTGCCAGCAGTTACGGGGCACGCGCGAACACCGGGGAGCTGTTTTTT. Translated: CASSYGARANTGELFF.

V is TRBV7-2 and J is TRBJ1-5; D possibly corresponds to TRBD1 (6 bases). Trimming took 2 bases from V and 6 from J, leaving 14 bases between them. CDR3 size: 15 residues. Per germline, CDR1 SGHTA and CDR2 FQGNSA. The CDR3 sequence is CASSLRQGMAQPQHF. The CDR3 DNA reads as TGTGCCAGCAGCTTAAGGCAGGGGATGGCTCAGCCCCAGCATTTT. Supplemented by reference TRBV7-2 and TRBJ1-5, the full variable domain reads GAGVSQSPSNKVTEKGKDVELRCDPISGHTALYWYRQSLGQGLEFLIYFQGNSAPDKSGLPSDRFSAERTGGSVSTLTIQRTQQEDSAVYLCASSLRQGMAQPQHFGDGTRLSIL.

The CDR3 loop is CASSLIPSQLGDEQFF. CDR3 coding DNA: TGCGCCAGCAGCTTGATCCCTAGCCAGCTTGGGGATGAGCAGTTCTTC. The chain joins TRBV5-1 to TRBJ2-1; TRBD2 is a possible D gene (5 bases). The CDR3 length is 16 residues. Germline CDR1 and CDR2: SGHRS and YFSETQ. Trimming stripped 1 base from V and 8 bases from J, with 19 bases between.

J is TRBJ1-1 and V is TRBV29-1; TRBD1 matches 9 bases. V was pared by 7 bases and J by 1 base, with 4 bases of the junction left unmatched. The CDR3 totals 13 residues. Germline values: CDR1 SQVTM, CDR2 ANQGSEA. The CDR3 DNA follows: TGCAGCGCTCCGGACAGGGGGAACACTGAAGCTTTCTTT. It is translated as CSAPDRGNTEAFF.

V gene TRBV5-1 combines with J gene TRBJ1-1; 7 nucleotides match TRBD1. V lost 4 bases, J lost 1 base, and 7 bases stayed unmatched. Germline V gene lookup returns CDR1 SGHRS and CDR2 YFSETQ. CDR3 length: 15 residues. The CDR3 DNA reads TGCGCCAGCAGCGAAAACAGGGGAGGGAACACTGAAGCTTTCTTT. Translated, it gives CASSENRGGNTEAFF.

This clone was seen a handful of times. The chain employs TRBV25-1 and TRBJ2-3, with 9 bases that match TRBD2. CDR1 is MGHDK, CDR2 SYGVNS, per germline. The CDR3 is 17 residues long. The V and J ends lost 2 bases and 0 bases, in that order; junction bases with no gene match: 6. The CDR3 region is CASSEAGGITSTDTQYF. The DNA of the CDR3 is TGTGCCAGCAGTGAAGCGGGAGGGATTACAAGCACAGATACGCAGTATTTT.

The rearrangement links TRBV7-8 to TRBJ1-4, with 9 positions matching TRBD1. Germline-derived CDR1 and CDR2 are SGHVS and FQNEAQ. The CDR3 is made up of 14 amino acids. V lost 5 bases to trimming and J lost 5 bases; unmatched junction nucleotides: 3. In DNA, the CDR3 is TGTGCCAGCAGCCGAGACAGGGGGAATGAAAAACTGTTTTTT. Residues: CASSRDRGNEKLFF.